The next 10 T cell receptor beta chains were all read from a single sample in a study of blood T cell repertoires in COVID-19. Clones were read by immunoSEQ multiplex PCR, and TCRdb kept only the in-frame ones, dropping some. The sample holds around 53,000 clones, about 81% seen once. Sample: peripheral blood. These receptor sequences come from a man between 65 and 85 years old with active COVID-19.

This clone has more than one count but fewer than ten. Other DNA sequences from this sample encode an identical CDR3 as well. DNA for the CDR3: TGTGCCAGCAGTTTAGGGGGCATGAGGAACACTGAAGCTTTCTTT. As protein: CASSLGGMRNTEAFF. V usage is TRBV28 and J usage is TRBJ1-1, with a tentative D call TRBD1 (6 bases). From germline, CDR1 is MDHEN and CDR2 SYDVKM. V dropped 2 bases and J dropped 1 base, with 11 bases sitting between them. The CDR3 consists of 15 residues.

V and J are TRBV20-1 and TRBJ2-1; D unclear. In germline, CDR1 is DFQATT, CDR2 SNEGSKA (reference sequence). V was clipped by 0 bases and J by 7 bases, with 4 bases between them. The CDR3 is made up of 11 amino acids. CDR3 DNA: TGCAGTGCTAGAGATCTGAATGAGCAGTTCTTC. It is translated as CSARDLNEQFF.

This chain connects TRBV5-5 to TRBJ2-3; 8 nucleotides line up with TRBD2. Germline V gene lookup returns CDR1 SGHKS and CDR2 YYEKEE (reference sequence). The CDR3 runs to 16 residues. The ends lost 1 base at V and 2 bases at J; junction bases unmatched: 6. The CDR3 spells CASSLMTSALTDTQYF. CDR3 nucleotide sequence: TGTGCCAGCAGCTTGATGACTAGCGCCCTCACAGATACGCAGTATTTT. The full variable domain, its missing parts supplied by reference TRBV5-5 and TRBJ2-3, is DAGVTQSPTHLIKTRGQQVTLRCSPISGHKSVSWYQQVLGQGPQFIFQYYEKEERGRGNFPDRFSARQFPNYSSELNVNALLLGDSALYLCASSLMTSALTDTQYFGPGTRLTVL.

The chain links TRBV9 to TRBJ2-6; TRBD2 is a possible D gene (7 bases). This CDR3 has 15 amino acids. Germline V gene sequence: CDR1 SGDLS, CDR2 YYNGEE. V shed 4 bases and J shed 2 bases, with 10 bases lying between them. The DNA of the CDR3 is TGTGCCAGCAGCCCCGGGGGGCCTGGGGCCAACGTCCTGACTTTC. Protein: CASSPGGPGANVLTF.

The chain is built from TRBV25-1 and TRBJ1-2, with 8 nucleotides matching TRBD1. Trimming cost V 4 bases and J 4 bases; bases outside gene matches: 5. The CDR3 is made up of 14 amino acids. Germline loops: CDR1 MGHDK, CDR2 SYGVNS. This CDR3 is CASSAQGAGYGYTF. The CDR3 DNA is TGTGCCAGCAGTGCCCAGGGGGCTGGCTATGGCTACACCTTC.

The chain links TRBV4-2 to TRBJ2-1; tentatively, D is TRBD2 (5 bases). Germline V CDR1 and CDR2: LGHNA, YNFKEQ. The ends were cut back, 1 base at V and 5 bases at J, with 12 bases in the middle. This CDR3 comprises 15 residues. The CDR3 bases are TGTGCCAGCAGCCAAGGAGGGAATCGAAACAATGAGCAGTTCTTC. Translating it yields CASSQGGNRNNEQFF.

The genes are TRBV3-1 (or the pseudogene TRBV3-2) and TRBJ2-3; D perhaps matches TRBD1 (6 bases). Germline values: CDR1 LGHDT, CDR2 YNNKEL (reference sequence). The V end was cut by 1 base, the J end by 2 bases, with 7 bases between. The CDR3 contains 14 residues. CDR3 region: CASSQGTDTDTQYF. The CDR3 DNA sequence: TGTGCCAGCAGCCAAGGGACAGACACAGATACGCAGTATTTT.

The CDR3 coding sequence is TGTGCCAGCAAGACAGGTCCCTCAGGAAACACCATATATTTT. Amino acids: CASKTGPSGNTIYF. This chain links TRBV6-5 with TRBJ1-3, with a weak D call TRBD1 (6 bases). CDR3 length: 14 amino acids. The V gene's germline CDR1 is MNHEY and CDR2 SVGAGI. Trimming shortened V by 7 bases and J by 4 bases, and 14 bases separated the two germline ends.

J is TRBJ2-1 and V is TRBV6-2 or TRBV6-3; D is uncertain. Between the trimmed V and J ends, which lost 5 bases and 9 bases, there was a span of 11 bases. The CDR3 consists of 12 residues. Looked up from germline, CDR1 is MNHEY and CDR2 is SVGEGT. The CDR3, as DNA: TGTGCCAGCAGTCTCCTATTCGGTGAGCAGTTCTTC. As protein: CASSLLFGEQFF.

The rearrangement links TRBV7-8 to TRBJ2-5; TRBD2 is a possible D gene (5 bases). V lost 1 base to trimming and J lost 2 bases, with 8 bases between them. CDR3 length equals 14 residues. Germline V gene lookup returns CDR1 SGHVS and CDR2 FQNEAQ. The CDR3 reads CASSLVQRQETQYF. The CDR3 DNA reads as TGTGCCAGCAGCTTAGTCCAGCGGCAAGAGACCCAGTACTTC.